This paragraph covers one T cell receptor beta chain sequence. Its antigen has not been determined. Base qualities are not at hand, and no much larger clone is one base apart. This specimen comes from a study of blood T cell repertoires in COVID-19 (dated by TCRdb to the early 2020s). About the investigation overall: Samples covering the acute and convalescent phases of COVID-19 were provided by collaborators in the United States, Italy and Spain. The prospective study material was composed of cDNA or gDNA derived from T cells, B-cell-depleted T cells, or PBMCs. Subjects who had been exposed to COVID-19, were actively infected with it, or had recovered from it provided the deeply sampled blood TCRbeta repertoires that made up the dataset. A freely available public database, intended as a resource for researchers studying the immune response to SARS-CoV-2, is where the repertoires were released. HLA class I and class II types, where available, came from metadata supplied by the sample provider rather than from assay-based typing. A de-identified subject ID, COVID-19 status, age in years and sex were almost always included in the sample metadata. Samples came from the ongoing ImmuneRACE study (first 160 participants) plus 1,254 subjects from 6 global collaborators. Here is what the overall study found, with its caveats: Clinical and demographic metadata were provided uncurated, with the amount varying by source and participant.

In the prospective study, participants were about 18 to 95 years old, resided in fewer than 25 geographic areas of the United States, and were enrolled through a virtual design. In the prospective study, participants were assigned to cohorts based on the clinical history participants reported in a screening survey and a study questionnaire. Recovered participants in ImmuneRACE Cohort 3 were defined as having two consecutive negative NP/OP PCR tests, clearance from a healthcare professional, or resolution of symptoms. Mobile phlebotomists in the prospective study collected whole blood, serum and a nasopharyngeal or oropharyngeal swab from every participant. Participants in the prospective study had the option to provide additional blood draws and questionnaires over a 2-month period. Before DNA extraction, blood samples from the prospective study were shipped at room temperature or frozen. The cysteine opens and the phenylalanine closes a CDR3 of 18 amino acids. Of the read, only the CDR3 DNA is kept; its 54 bases are in frame from base 1. Sequences MNHEY (CDR1) and SMNVEV (CDR2) are obtained from the germline V gene (reference sequence). V is cut back by 5 bases and J by 1 base, with 15 bases in the junction unmatched.

The immunoSEQ Assay, a bias-controlled multiplex PCR, was used to amplify TCRbeta CDR3 regions from genomic DNA. Processing in the source paper ran as follows. The number of nucleated cells in each sample was estimated from the amplification of reference gene primers within the assay. To quantify the absolute abundance of each unique TCRbeta CDR3 rearrangement, sequence reads were collapsed and filtered. For each sample, productive Simpson clonality was calculated as the square root of Simpson's diversity index over productive rearrangements. What TCRdb holds here is the immuneACCESS table cut down to in-frame rearrangements. Part of the clones is not present; checked against another copy, under half of the missing clones reflect an unresolved V gene, and the others are unexplained. V, J and clone size are those of that table, while D and trimming were read from the DNA. The sample has approximately 260,000 clones on record, roughly 89% of them singletons. The ten largest clones add up to 1.9% of the sample.

Sequenced material: PBMCs or T cells enriched from blood (not recorded which). The receptor chain draws on TRBV27 and TRBJ2-3; 7 middle bases align to TRBD1. This TCR derives from a woman aged 60-75 years who had recovered from COVID-19. The nucleotides are TGTGCCAGCAGTCCACTTACGTTTAGGGGGCGAGGCACAGATACGCAGTATTTT. Translated, it reads CASSPLTFRGRGTDTQYF.